The 29 T cell receptor beta chains listed next were all sequenced from one sample in a study of control samples from healthy donors and cancer patients. Repertoires were generated with immunoSEQ multiplex PCR, while TCRdb's copy carries only in-frame clones and drops some. The sample lists approximately 230,000 clones; more than 65% were seen once. Sequenced material: PBMCs. The receptor set was obtained from a woman between 55 and 75 years old with lung cancer.

This clone turned up a few times. The genes are TRBV5-1 and TRBJ2-7; the match to TRBD2 covers 10 bases. Germline V gives CDR1 SGHRS, CDR2 YFSETQ. The CDR3 sequence is 17 residues long. V trimming: 1 base; J trimming: 3 bases; junction bases outside the gene matches: 10. DNA for the CDR3: TGCGCCAGCAGCTTGTCGCTAGCGGGAGACTGGGGCTACGAGCAGTACTTC. Amino acid sequence: CASSLSLAGDWGYEQYF. The full variable domain, rest sourced from reference TRBV5-1 and TRBJ2-7, is KAGVTQTPRYLIKTRGQQVTLSCSPISGHRSVSWYQQTPGQGLQFLFEYFSETQRNKGNFPGRFSGRQFSNSRSEMNVSTLELGDSALYLCASSLSLAGDWGYEQYFGPGTRLTVT.

The gene calls are TRBV6-5 and TRBJ1-2; D possibly corresponds to TRBD1 (5 bases). The CDR3 spans 15 residues. The germline gives CDR1 MNHEY, CDR2 SVGAGI. V gave up 6 bases and J gave up 5 bases, with 19 bases separating them. The CDR3 DNA reads as TGTGCCAGCAGAATGGCTGTGGGGCGGGTTTATGGCTACACCTTC. Its translation: CASRMAVGRVYGYTF.

This rearrangement joins TRBV11-1 to TRBJ2-7; a possible D gene is TRBD2 (5 bases). The CDR3 extends over 14 amino acids. Per germline, CDR1 SGHAT and CDR2 FQDESV (reference sequence). Trimming took off 2 bases at V and 6 bases at J, with 14 bases between the two ends. This CDR3 is CASSLSFLAGEQYF. The DNA of the CDR3 is TGTGCCAGCAGCTTAAGCTTTCTGGCGGGCGAGCAGTACTTC. Full variable domain (rest looked up from reference TRBV11-1 and TRBJ2-7): EAEVAQSPRYKITEKSQAVAFWCDPISGHATLYWYRQILGQGPELLVQFQDESVVDDSQLPKDRFSAERLKGVDSTLKIQPAELGDSAMYLCASSLSFLAGEQYFGPGTRLTVT.

The rearrangement uses TRBV21-1 and TRBJ2-1. TRBV21-1 is given as a pseudogene. CDR3 length: 17 amino acids. The CDR3 protein is CASSKVVGEWTSREQFF. The CDR3 DNA follows: TGTGCCAGCAGCAAAGTTGTTGGGGAATGGACCTCACGAGAGCAGTTCTTC.

The chain employs TRBV7-3 and TRBJ2-1, with TRBD1 as a possible D gene (6 bases). Germline loops: CDR1 SGHTA, CDR2 FQGTGA. This CDR3 comprises 14 residues. V was shortened by 4 bases and J by 7 bases, with 14 bases between the two germline ends. CDR3 DNA sequence: TGTGCCAGCAGCTCACGTCAGGGGAGTAATGAGCAGTTCTTC. It translates to CASSSRQGSNEQFF.

This clone was seen a few times. CDR3 DNA sequence: TGTGCCAGCAGCCAAGACCCGATGGCCGGAAACACCATATATTTT. Translation: CASSQDPMAGNTIYF. The gene calls are TRBV3-1 (or the pseudogene TRBV3-2) and TRBJ1-3; D is unclear. V was pared by 0 bases and J by 4 bases, with 10 bases between. The CDR3 is 15 amino acids. The germline V gene has CDR1 LGHDT and CDR2 YNNKEL (reference sequence).

This chain joins TRBV3-1 (or the pseudogene TRBV3-2) and TRBJ1-1; 12 bases match TRBD1. Germline lookup yields CDR1 LGHDT and CDR2 YNNKEL (reference sequence). J gave up 8 bases and V 4 bases, and 2 bases lay outside the gene matches. This CDR3 comprises 13 residues. This CDR3 is CASSRGTGGEAFF. CDR3 sequence (DNA): TGTGCCAGCAGCCGGGGGACAGGGGGCGAAGCTTTCTTT.

The CDR3 loop reads CASMDRGHTAGNTIYF. Written as DNA, the CDR3 is TGTGCCAGTATGGACAGGGGTCACACGGCTGGAAACACCATATATTTT. The chain uses TRBV19 and TRBJ1-3, with 9 bases matching TRBD1. The V segment lost 7 bases and the J segment 2 bases; nucleotides outside the gene matches: 9. The CDR3 is made up of 16 amino acids. Germline V gene sequence: CDR1 LNHDA, CDR2 SQIVND (reference sequence).

In DNA, the CDR3 is TGCGCCAGCAGCCTGGGACAGGGGAGAAACGAGCAGTACTTC. Amino acids: CASSLGQGRNEQYF. V and J are TRBV5-1 and TRBJ2-7, with TRBD1 matching 10 bases. Per the germline V gene, CDR1 is SGHRS and CDR2 is YFSETQ. CDR3 size: 14 residues. V shed 4 bases, J shed 5 bases, and the junction held 6 bases outside the gene matches.

The CDR3 DNA reads TGTGCCAGCAGCCAAGGGACCCCATATAATTCACCCCTCCACTTT. Amino acid sequence: CASSQGTPYNSPLHF. The chain employs TRBV3-1 (or the pseudogene TRBV3-2) and TRBJ1-6; no reliable D call. The CDR3 totals 15 residues. V was pared by 1 base and J by 4 bases, with 8 bases between. Germline assignment: CDR1 LGHDT and CDR2 YNNKEL (reference sequence).

There are a few counts of this clone. The chain joins TRBV28 to TRBJ2-5; 8 bases align to TRBD1. The CDR3 sequence is 14 residues long. The V and J ends lost 6 bases and 2 bases, in that order; junction bases with no gene match: 5. Germline V gene data show CDR1 as MDHEN and CDR2 as SYDVKM. CDR3 nucleotide sequence: TGTGCCAGCAGCGGAAGGGACAGGCAAGAGACCCAGTACTTC. Translating gives CASSGRDRQETQYF.

This clone was detected only a few times. The chain is built from TRBV3-1 (or the pseudogene TRBV3-2) and TRBJ1-1; no definite D call. Trimming stripped 2 bases from V and 4 bases from J, with 8 bases between. The CDR3 has 13 residues. The germline CDR1 and CDR2 sequences are LGHDT and YNNKEL (reference sequence). In nucleotides, the CDR3 is TGTGCCAGCAGCCAAAGTGTAGGCACTGAAGCTTTCTTT. Protein sequence: CASSQSVGTEAFF.

This chain uses TRBV19 with TRBJ2-3; 10 nucleotides agree with TRBD2. Unmatched junction bases numbered 3, after V lost 1 base and J lost 11 bases. CDR1 LNHDA and CDR2 SQIVND come from the germline V gene (reference sequence). There are 13 residues in the CDR3. CDR3 residues: CASSIGLAGWQYF. DNA for the CDR3: TGTGCCAGTAGTATAGGACTAGCGGGCTGGCAGTATTTT.

The chain carries TRBV9 and TRBJ1-5; D is ambiguous. Trimming removed 3 bases at V and 4 bases at J, with 8 bases between. Germline V gives CDR1 SGDLS, CDR2 YYNGEE. This CDR3 has 13 residues. This chain's CDR3 is CASSGTTNQPQHF. CDR3 coding DNA: TGTGCCAGCAGCGGAACTACTAATCAGCCCCAGCATTTT. Full variable domain (remainder filled in from reference TRBV9 and TRBJ1-5): DSGVTQTPKHLITATGQRVTLRCSPRSGDLSVYWYQQSLDQGLQFLIQYYNGEERAKGNILERFSAQQFPDLHSELNLSSLELGDSALYFCASSGTTNQPQHFGDGTRLSIL.

The chain joins TRBV6-5 to TRBJ2-1, with 9 bases lining up with TRBD2. CDR1 and CDR2 from the germline V gene are MNHEY and SVGAGI. This CDR3 region has 16 residues. Trimming cost V 0 bases and J 4 bases; bases outside gene matches: 4. This chain's CDR3 is CASSYSSGSGYNEQFF. The CDR3 bases are TGTGCCAGCAGTTACTCTAGCGGGAGCGGGTACAATGAGCAGTTCTTC.

CDR3 protein: CASSGRPGGPPNEQFF. The CDR3 region has the DNA TGTGCCAGCAGTGGTCGGCCGGGGGGGCCTCCTAATGAGCAGTTCTTC. The chain carries TRBV2 and TRBJ2-1; 8 bases agree with TRBD2. The CDR3 covers 16 residues. Germline-derived CDR1 and CDR2 are SNHLY and FYNNEI. Trimming at V came to 4 bases and at J to 7 bases, leaving 12 bases not matched to a gene.

This chain uses TRBV5-6 with TRBJ2-7, with D unresolved. CDR1 SGHDT and CDR2 YYEEEE come from the germline V gene. Trimming shortened V by 2 bases and J by 2 bases, and 2 bases separated the two germline ends. This CDR3 is built from 11 residues. The CDR3 protein is CASSFTYEQYF. The CDR3 DNA is TGTGCCAGCAGCTTCACCTACGAGCAGTACTTC. Filled out from reference TRBV5-6 and TRBJ2-7, the complete variable domain reads DAGVTQSPTHLIKTRGQQVTLRCSPKSGHDTVSWYQQALGQGPQFIFQYYEEEERQRGNFPDRFSGHQFPNYSSELNVNALLLGDSALYLCASSFTYEQYFGPGTRLTVT.

This clone was counted a single time. The chain couples TRBV19 to TRBJ2-4, with TRBD2 as a possible D gene (6 bases). This CDR3 is 14 amino acids long. Trimming pared 4 bases from V and 3 bases from J, leaving 10 bases between. Germline assignment: CDR1 LNHDA and CDR2 SQIVND (reference sequence). The CDR3, as DNA: TGTGCCAGTAGTAGCCCGGGGGACAAAAACATTCAGTACTTC. Translating it yields CASSSPGDKNIQYF.

The V gene is TRBV10-2, the J gene TRBJ1-2; no definite D call. The ends were cut back, 5 bases at V and 1 base at J, with 8 bases in the middle. The germline V gene encodes CDR1 WSHSY and CDR2 SAAADI. This CDR3 region has 13 residues. Here the CDR3 reads CASSLGNNYGYTF. The CDR3, as DNA: TGCGCCAGCAGTCTCGGGAATAACTATGGCTACACCTTC.

This chain connects TRBV10-3 to TRBJ2-6, with 7 bases aligning to TRBD1. CDR1 is ENHRY and CDR2 is SYGVKD in the germline V gene. V shed 5 bases and J 2 bases; nucleotides not matched to a gene: 9. The length of the CDR3 is 17 residues. The CDR3 DNA follows: TGTGCCATCAGTTATAGACAGGGTCAAACTGGGGCCAACGTCCTGACTTTC. Amino acid sequence: CAISYRQGQTGANVLTF.

To note about this clone: Within the sample, other DNA sequences also encode this same CDR3. This chain connects TRBV11-2 to TRBJ2-1; TRBD2 matches 10 bases. V was pared by 1 base and J by 6 bases, with 3 bases of the junction left unmatched. The CDR3 sequence is 15 residues long. From germline, CDR1 is SGHAT and CDR2 FQNNGV. CDR3 bases: TGTGCCAGCAGCTTAGGAGCGGGAGGGCTCAATGAGCAGTTCTTC. This codes for CASSLGAGGLNEQFF.

The chain carries TRBV4-1 and TRBJ1-5; 10 nucleotides line up with TRBD1. The CDR3 length is 17 residues. Unmatched junction bases numbered 9, after V lost 0 bases and J lost 7 bases. CDR1 and CDR2 (germline): MGHRA, YSYEKL. The CDR3 loop is CASSQDGRQGAAQPQHF. DNA of the CDR3: TGCGCCAGCAGCCAAGATGGTAGACAGGGGGCGGCACAGCCCCAGCATTTT.

The chain combines TRBV7-3 with TRBJ2-1, with 9 bases that match TRBD1. CDR1 is SGHTA and CDR2 is FQGTGA in the germline V gene. V lost 3 bases to trimming and J lost 14 bases; unmatched junction nucleotides: 8. This CDR3 contains 13 residues. The CDR3: CASSFSSTGGKFF. The CDR3 DNA sequence: TGTGCCAGCAGCTTTTCCTCGACAGGGGGAAAGTTCTTC.

In nucleotides, the CDR3 is TGTGCCATCAGGCAGGGCCCAGATACGCAGTATTTT. Protein: CAIRQGPDTQYF. The chain is built from TRBV10-3 and TRBJ2-3; D possibly corresponds to TRBD1 (5 bases). Germline V CDR1 and CDR2: ENHRY, SYGVKD. With 6 bases removed from V and 4 bases from J, the gap between germline ends came to 8 bases. This CDR3 is 12 amino acids long.

V and J are TRBV6-5 and TRBJ1-1; D gene unclear. The CDR3 covers 13 residues. Germline V gives CDR1 MNHEY, CDR2 SVGAGI. Trimming shortened V by 4 bases and J by 1 base, and 7 bases separated the two germline ends. The DNA of the CDR3 is TGTGCCAGCAGTTTAGCCAGGAACACTGAAGCTTTCTTT. This gives the protein CASSLARNTEAFF.

DNA of the CDR3: TGTGCCAGCAGCGTAGACGGGCGACTAGCGGGAAATGAGCAGTTCTTC. It specifies CASSVDGRLAGNEQFF. The chain combines TRBV9 with TRBJ2-1, with TRBD2 identical over 11 bases. The CDR3 is 16 amino acids. Germline lookup yields CDR1 SGDLS and CDR2 YYNGEE. V lost 0 bases to trimming and J lost 7 bases; unmatched junction nucleotides: 6.

Worth noting for this clone: Germline is not matched at one junction end, which may reflect a read error. The rearrangement uses TRBV14 and TRBJ2-7; maybe TRBD1 (6 bases). CDR1 is SGHDN, CDR2 FVKESK, per germline. The length of the CDR3 is 17 residues. DNA of the CDR3: TGTGCCAGCAGCCAAGATCGCTATAGGACAGATGCCTACGGGCAGTACTTC. Translation: CASSQDRYRTDAYGQYF.

CDR3 sequence (DNA): TGTGCCAGCAGCGTAGGGACAGTTAGCTCCGGGGAGCTGTTTTTT. As protein: CASSVGTVSSGELFF. J is TRBJ2-2 and V is TRBV9; D might be TRBD1 (6 bases). This CDR3 contains 15 residues. V shed 0 bases and J shed 6 bases, with 12 bases lying between them. Germline V gene lookup returns CDR1 SGDLS and CDR2 YYNGEE. Full variable domain (outside the CDR3, taken from reference TRBV9 and TRBJ2-2): DSGVTQTPKHLITATGQRVTLRCSPRSGDLSVYWYQQSLDQGLQFLIQYYNGEERAKGNILERFSAQQFPDLHSELNLSSLELGDSALYFCASSVGTVSSGELFFGEGSRLTVL.

This rearrangement joins TRBV5-1 to TRBJ2-1; D possibly corresponds to TRBD2 (5 bases). In germline, CDR1 is SGHRS, CDR2 YFSETQ. With 0 bases removed from V and 0 bases from J, the gap between germline ends came to 13 bases. The CDR3 spans 17 residues. CDR3 sequence (DNA): TGCGCCAGCAGCTTGGAGGTGATGGGGAGCTCCTACAATGAGCAGTTCTTC. Translation: CASSLEVMGSSYNEQFF.